The rows below give T cell receptor beta chains drawn from one sample of a study of blood T cells in healthy people across ages. One entry per CDR3 protein, called by TCRdb with MiXCR from the 5' RACE reads. This sample yields hundreds of thousands of distinct CDR3 sequences, of which under 55% are seen a single time; 15% to 25% belongs to the top ten. Sequencing used blood. The receptors were sampled from a man aged 55 to 70 in good health. The conserved cysteine and the conserved F or W are not part of the CDR3 here. The order of the fields is clone size, V gene, CDR3 protein. Size is omitted from some rows. Given values are once, few, many or a class for expanded clones.

>.|TRBV4-1
ASGQGRQGNEKLF
>.|TRBV20-1
SASDPGQGNTEAF
>.|TRBV12-3/TRBV12-4
ASRPPGTGGREQY
>.|TRBV12-3/TRBV12-4
ASSPLLSNYGYT
>.|TRBV5-1
ASRASGTNEQF
>few|TRBV9
ASSVGAGGTDTQY
>.|TRBV5-5
ASRVGGGQETQY
>few|TRBV4-3
ASSQDRWRGENEQF
>.|TRBV5-1
ASSVEDTGELF
>.|TRBV3-1
ASRGQVSYEQY
>.|TRBV28
ASLPGAGWGKETQY
>few|TRBV20-1
SGASGGTDTQY
>.|TRBV27
ASRGTGGARDYGYT
>.|TRBV10-3
AIRDMDGPKLRGYT
>.|TRBV7-9
ASSLKGGQGDNYGYT
>.|TRBV30
AWSLPTGGPHNEQF